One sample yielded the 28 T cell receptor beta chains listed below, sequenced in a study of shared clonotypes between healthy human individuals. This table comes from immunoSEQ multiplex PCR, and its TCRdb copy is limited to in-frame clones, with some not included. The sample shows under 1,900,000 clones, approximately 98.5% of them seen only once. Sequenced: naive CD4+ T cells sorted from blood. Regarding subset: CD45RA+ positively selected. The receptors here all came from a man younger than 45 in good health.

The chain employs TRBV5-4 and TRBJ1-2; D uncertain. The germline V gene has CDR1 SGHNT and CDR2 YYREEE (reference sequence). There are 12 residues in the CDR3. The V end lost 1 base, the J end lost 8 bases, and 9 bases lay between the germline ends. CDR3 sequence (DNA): TGTGCCAGCAGCTTGAGGGAATGGGGCTACACCTTC. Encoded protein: CASSLREWGYTF.

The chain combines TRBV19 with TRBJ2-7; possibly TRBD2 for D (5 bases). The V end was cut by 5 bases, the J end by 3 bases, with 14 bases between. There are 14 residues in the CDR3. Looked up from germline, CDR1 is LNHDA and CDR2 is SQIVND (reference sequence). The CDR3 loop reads CASSQETNYYEQYF. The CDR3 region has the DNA TGTGCCAGTAGTCAAGAGACTAACTACTACGAGCAGTACTTC.

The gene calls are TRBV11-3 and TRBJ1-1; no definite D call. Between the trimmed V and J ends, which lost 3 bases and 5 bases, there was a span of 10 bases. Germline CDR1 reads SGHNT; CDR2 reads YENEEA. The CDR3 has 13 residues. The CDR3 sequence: CASSFDTETEAFF. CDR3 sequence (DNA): TGTGCCAGCAGCTTCGACACCGAGACTGAAGCTTTCTTT.

Written as DNA, the CDR3 is TGCGCCAGCAGCATTCGACCGACCGGGGAGCTGTTTTTT. This gives the protein CASSIRPTGELFF. The chain joins TRBV5-1 to TRBJ2-2; D is unresolved. The V end was cut by 4 bases, the J end by 5 bases, with 9 bases between. CDR1 and CDR2 (germline): SGHRS, YFSETQ. The CDR3 sequence is 13 residues long.

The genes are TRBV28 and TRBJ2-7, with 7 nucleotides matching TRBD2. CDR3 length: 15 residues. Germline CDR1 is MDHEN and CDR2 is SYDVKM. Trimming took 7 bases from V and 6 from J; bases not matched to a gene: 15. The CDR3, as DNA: TGTGCCAGCAAAGGCGACGGGACTACCCCGGGCGAGCAGTACTTC. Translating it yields CASKGDGTTPGEQYF.

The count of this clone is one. CDR3 bases: TGTGCCAGCTCCCCGACTAGCGGGTATCGGAATGAGCAGTTCTTC. Encoded protein: CASSPTSGYRNEQFF. This rearrangement joins TRBV18 to TRBJ2-1; TRBD2 aligns across 10 bases. CDR1 and CDR2 from the germline V gene are KGHSH and LQKENI. The V gene end was trimmed by 6 bases and the J gene end by 7 bases; junction bases not matched to a gene: 9. The CDR3 totals 15 residues.

DNA for the CDR3: TGTGCCAGCAGCCTCGCCTGGGGGAGAAACACCGGGGAGCTGTTTTTT. Translating it yields CASSLAWGRNTGELFF. J is TRBJ2-2 and V is TRBV5-5, with D possibly called TRBD1 or TRBD2 (5 bases each). Germline V gene data show CDR1 as SGHKS and CDR2 as YYEKEE (reference sequence). This CDR3 has 16 residues. The V end lost 4 bases, the J end lost 2 bases, and 15 bases lay between the germline ends.

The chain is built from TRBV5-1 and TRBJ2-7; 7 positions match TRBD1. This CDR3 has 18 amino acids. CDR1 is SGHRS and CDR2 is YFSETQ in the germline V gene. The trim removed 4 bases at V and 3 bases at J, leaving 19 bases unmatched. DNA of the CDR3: TGCGCCAGCAGCCAGGCAGGGGGAGTGCGACAACCGTTCTACGAGCAGTACTTC. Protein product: CASSQAGGVRQPFYEQYF.

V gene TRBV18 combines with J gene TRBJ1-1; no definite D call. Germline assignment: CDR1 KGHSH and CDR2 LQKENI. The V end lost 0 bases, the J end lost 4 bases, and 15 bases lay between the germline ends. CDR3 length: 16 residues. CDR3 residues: CASSPPRILGGTEAFF. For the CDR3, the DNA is TGTGCCAGCTCACCACCCCGGATTCTGGGAGGCACTGAAGCTTTCTTT.

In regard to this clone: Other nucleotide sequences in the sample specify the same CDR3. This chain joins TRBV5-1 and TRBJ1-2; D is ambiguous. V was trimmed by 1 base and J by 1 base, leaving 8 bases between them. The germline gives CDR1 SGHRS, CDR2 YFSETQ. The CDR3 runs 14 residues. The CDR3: CASSLTGDNYGYTF. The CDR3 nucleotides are TGCGCCAGCAGCTTGACCGGGGATAACTATGGCTACACCTTC.

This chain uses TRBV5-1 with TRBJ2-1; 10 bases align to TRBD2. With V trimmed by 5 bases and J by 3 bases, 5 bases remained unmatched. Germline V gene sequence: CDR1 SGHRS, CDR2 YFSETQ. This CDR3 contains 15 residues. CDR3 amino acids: CASSVLAGDYNEQFF. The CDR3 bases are TGCGCCAGCAGTGTCCTAGCGGGAGACTACAATGAGCAGTTCTTC.

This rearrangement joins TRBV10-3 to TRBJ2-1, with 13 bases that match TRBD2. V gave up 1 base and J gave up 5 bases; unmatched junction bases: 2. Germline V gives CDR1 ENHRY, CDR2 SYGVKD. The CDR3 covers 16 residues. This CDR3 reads CAISELTSGRNNEQFF. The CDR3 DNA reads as TGTGCCATCAGTGAGTTGACTAGCGGGAGGAACAATGAGCAGTTCTTC.

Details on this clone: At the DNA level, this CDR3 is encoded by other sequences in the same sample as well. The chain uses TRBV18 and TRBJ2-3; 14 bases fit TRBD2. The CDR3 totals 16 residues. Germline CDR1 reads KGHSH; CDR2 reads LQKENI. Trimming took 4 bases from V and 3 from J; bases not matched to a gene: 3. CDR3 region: CASSLGLAGDTDTQYF. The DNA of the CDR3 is TGTGCCAGCTCACTGGGACTAGCGGGAGATACAGATACGCAGTATTTT.

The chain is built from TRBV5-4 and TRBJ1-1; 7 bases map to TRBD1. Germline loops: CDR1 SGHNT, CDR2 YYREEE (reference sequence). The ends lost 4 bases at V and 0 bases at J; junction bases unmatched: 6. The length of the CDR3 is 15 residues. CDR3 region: CASSPAGGMNTEAFF. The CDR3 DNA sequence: TGTGCCAGCAGCCCCGCAGGGGGGATGAACACTGAAGCTTTCTTT.

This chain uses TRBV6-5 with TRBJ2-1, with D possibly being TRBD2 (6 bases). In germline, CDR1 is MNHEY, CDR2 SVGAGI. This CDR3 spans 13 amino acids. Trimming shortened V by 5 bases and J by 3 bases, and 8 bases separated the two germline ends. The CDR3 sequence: CASSRLVYNEQFF. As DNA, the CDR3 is TGTGCCAGCAGTAGACTAGTCTACAATGAGCAGTTCTTC.

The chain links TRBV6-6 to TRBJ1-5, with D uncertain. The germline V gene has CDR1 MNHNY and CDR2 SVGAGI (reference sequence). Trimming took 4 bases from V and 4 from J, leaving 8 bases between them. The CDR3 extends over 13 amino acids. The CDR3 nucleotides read TGTGCCAGCAGTTTACTAGAGAATCAGCCCCAGCATTTT. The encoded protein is CASSLLENQPQHF.

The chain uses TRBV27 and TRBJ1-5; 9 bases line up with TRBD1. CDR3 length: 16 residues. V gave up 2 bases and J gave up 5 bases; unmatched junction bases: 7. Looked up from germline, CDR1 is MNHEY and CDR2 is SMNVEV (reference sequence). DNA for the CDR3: TGTGCCAGCAGTTTAGGGACAGGGTCCGAGCATCAGCCCCAGCATTTT. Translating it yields CASSLGTGSEHQPQHF.

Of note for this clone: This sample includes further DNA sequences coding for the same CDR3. DNA of the CDR3: TGTGCCAGCAGACAAACAGGGAACTATGGCTACACCTTC. Its protein is CASRQTGNYGYTF. The rearrangement links TRBV28 to TRBJ1-2; perhaps TRBD1 as D (6 bases). The V gene lost 6 bases and the J gene lost 2 bases, with 10 bases spanning the gap. Germline V gene sequence: CDR1 MDHEN, CDR2 SYDVKM. The CDR3 consists of 13 residues.

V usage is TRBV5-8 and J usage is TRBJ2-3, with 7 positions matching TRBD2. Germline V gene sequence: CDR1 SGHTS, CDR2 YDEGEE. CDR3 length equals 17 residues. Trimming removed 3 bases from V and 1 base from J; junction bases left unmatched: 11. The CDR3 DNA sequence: TGTGCCAGCAGCTCCGTGGAGGGAGGGTACGGCACAGATACGCAGTATTTT. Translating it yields CASSSVEGGYGTDTQYF.

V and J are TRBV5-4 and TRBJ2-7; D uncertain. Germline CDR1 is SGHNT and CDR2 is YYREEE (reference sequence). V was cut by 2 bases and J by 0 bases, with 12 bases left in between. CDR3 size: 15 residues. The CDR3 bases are TGTGCCAGCAGCTTTGTTTCGCGGAGCTCCTACGAGCAGTACTTC. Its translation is CASSFVSRSSYEQYF.

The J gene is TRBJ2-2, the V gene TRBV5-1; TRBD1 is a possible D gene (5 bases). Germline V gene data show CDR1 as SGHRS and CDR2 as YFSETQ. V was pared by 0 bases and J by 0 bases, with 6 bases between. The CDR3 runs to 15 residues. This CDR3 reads CASSLGQSNTGELFF. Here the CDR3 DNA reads TGCGCCAGCAGCTTGGGACAGTCGAACACCGGGGAGCTGTTTTTT.

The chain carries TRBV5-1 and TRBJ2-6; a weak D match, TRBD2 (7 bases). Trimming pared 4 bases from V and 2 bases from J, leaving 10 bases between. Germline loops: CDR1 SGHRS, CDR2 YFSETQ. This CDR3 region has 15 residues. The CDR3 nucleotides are TGCGCCAGCAGCAGCGGGGACACTGGGGCCAACGTCCTGACTTTC. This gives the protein CASSSGDTGANVLTF. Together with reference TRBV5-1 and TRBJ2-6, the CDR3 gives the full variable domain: KAGVTQTPRYLIKTRGQQVTLSCSPISGHRSVSWYQQTPGQGLQFLFEYFSETQRNKGNFPGRFSGRQFSNSRSEMNVSTLELGDSALYLCASSSGDTGANVLTFGAGSRLTVL.

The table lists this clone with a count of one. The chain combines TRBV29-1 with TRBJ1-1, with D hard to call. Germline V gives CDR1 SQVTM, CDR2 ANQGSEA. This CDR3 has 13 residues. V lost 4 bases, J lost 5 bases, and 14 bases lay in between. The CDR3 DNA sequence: TGCAGCGTTGTTGTCCAGAAGCTGACTGAAGCTTTCTTT. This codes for CSVVVQKLTEAFF.

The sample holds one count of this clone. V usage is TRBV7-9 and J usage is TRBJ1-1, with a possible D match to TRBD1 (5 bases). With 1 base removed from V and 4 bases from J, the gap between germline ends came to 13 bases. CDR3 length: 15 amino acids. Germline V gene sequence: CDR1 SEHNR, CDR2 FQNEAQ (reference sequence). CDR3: CASSLGWGRGTEAFF. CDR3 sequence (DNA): TGTGCCAGCAGCTTAGGGTGGGGACGGGGCACTGAAGCTTTCTTT.

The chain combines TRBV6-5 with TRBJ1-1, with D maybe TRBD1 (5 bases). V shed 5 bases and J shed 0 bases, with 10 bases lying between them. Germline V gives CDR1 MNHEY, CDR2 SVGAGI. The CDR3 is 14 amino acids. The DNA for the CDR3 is TGTGCCAGCAGTGCGTGGGGACTGAACACTGAAGCTTTCTTT. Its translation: CASSAWGLNTEAFF.

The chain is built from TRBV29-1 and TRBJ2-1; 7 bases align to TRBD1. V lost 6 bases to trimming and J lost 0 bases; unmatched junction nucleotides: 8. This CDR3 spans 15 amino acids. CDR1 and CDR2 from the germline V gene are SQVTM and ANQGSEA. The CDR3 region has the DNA TGCAGCGTCGAGGGCGACAGGGACTCCTACAATGAGCAGTTCTTC. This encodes CSVEGDRDSYNEQFF.

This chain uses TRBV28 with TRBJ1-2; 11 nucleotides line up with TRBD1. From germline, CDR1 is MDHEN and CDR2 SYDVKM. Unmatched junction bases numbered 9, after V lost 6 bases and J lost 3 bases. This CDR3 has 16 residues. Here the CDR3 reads CASSLGTGGKDYGYTF. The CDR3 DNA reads TGTGCCAGCAGCTTAGGGACAGGGGGTAAGGACTATGGCTACACCTTC.

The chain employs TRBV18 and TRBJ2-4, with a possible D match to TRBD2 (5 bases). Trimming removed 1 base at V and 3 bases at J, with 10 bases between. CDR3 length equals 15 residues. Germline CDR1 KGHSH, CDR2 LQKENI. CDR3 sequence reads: CASSPLDGDKNIQYF. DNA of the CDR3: TGTGCCAGCTCACCACTCGACGGGGACAAAAACATTCAGTACTTC.